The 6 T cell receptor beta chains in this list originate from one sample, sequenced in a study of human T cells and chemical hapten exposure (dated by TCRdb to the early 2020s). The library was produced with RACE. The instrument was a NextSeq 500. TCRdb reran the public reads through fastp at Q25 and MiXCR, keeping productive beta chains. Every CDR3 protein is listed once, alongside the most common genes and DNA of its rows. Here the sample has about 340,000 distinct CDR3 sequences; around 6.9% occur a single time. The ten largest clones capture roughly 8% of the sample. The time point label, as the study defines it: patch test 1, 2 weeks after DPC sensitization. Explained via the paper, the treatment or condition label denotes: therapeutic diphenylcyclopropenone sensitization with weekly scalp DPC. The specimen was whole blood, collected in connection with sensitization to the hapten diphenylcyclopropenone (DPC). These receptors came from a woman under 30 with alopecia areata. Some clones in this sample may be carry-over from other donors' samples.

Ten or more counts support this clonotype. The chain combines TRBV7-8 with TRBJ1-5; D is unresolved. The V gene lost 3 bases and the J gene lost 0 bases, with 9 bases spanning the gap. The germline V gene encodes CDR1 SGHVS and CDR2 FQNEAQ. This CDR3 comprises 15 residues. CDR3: CASSFGRSSNQPQHF. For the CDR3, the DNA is TGTGCCAGCAGCTTTGGACGGTCTAGCAATCAGCCCCAGCATTTT.

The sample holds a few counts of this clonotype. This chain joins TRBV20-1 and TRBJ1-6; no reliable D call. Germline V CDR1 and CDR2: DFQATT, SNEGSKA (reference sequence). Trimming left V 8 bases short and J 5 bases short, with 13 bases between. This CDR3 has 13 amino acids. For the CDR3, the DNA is TGCAGTTATCTCGGACGGAATAATTCACCCCTCCACTTT. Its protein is CSYLGRNNSPLHF.

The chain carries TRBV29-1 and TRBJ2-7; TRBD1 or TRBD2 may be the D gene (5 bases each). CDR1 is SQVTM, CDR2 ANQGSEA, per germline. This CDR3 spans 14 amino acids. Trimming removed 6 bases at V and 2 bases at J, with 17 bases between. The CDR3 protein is CSVGTDGMAYEQYF. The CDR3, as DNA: TGCAGCGTGGGGACGGACGGAATGGCCTACGAGCAGTACTTC.

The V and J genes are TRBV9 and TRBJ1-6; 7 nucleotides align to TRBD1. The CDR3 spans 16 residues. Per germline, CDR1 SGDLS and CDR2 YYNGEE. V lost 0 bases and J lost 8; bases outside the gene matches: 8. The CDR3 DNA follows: TGTGCCAGCAGCGTAGACGAGGGGGCCCCGTATTCACCCCTCCACTTT. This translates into CASSVDEGAPYSPLHF. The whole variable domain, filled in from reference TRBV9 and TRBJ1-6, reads DSGVTQTPKHLITATGQRVTLRCSPRSGDLSVYWYQQSLDQGLQFLIQYYNGEERAKGNILERFSAQQFPDLHSELNLSSLELGDSALYFCASSVDEGAPYSPLHFGNGTRLTVT.

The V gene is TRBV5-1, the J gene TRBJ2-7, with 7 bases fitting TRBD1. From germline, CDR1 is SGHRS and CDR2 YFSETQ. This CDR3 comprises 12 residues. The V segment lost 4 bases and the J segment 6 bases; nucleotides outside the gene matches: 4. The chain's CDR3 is CASSVDRAEQYF. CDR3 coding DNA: TGCGCCAGCAGCGTCGACAGGGCCGAGCAGTACTTC.

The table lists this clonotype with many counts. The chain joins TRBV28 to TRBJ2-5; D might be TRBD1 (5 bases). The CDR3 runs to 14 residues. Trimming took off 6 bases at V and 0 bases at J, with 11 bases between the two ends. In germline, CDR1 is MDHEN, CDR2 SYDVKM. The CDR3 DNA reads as TGTGCCAGCAGCATCCGACAGAACCAAGAGACCCAGTACTTC. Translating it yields CASSIRQNQETQYF.